This TCR beta chain emerged from a study of T cell repertoires and HLA-DP antigens. The PCR primers covered 54 TRBV and 13 TRBJ segments. Method: immunoSEQ multiplex PCR; TCRdb's copy keeps in-frame clones and lacks some. The sample lists about 73,000 clones, about 82% occurring once. A word on this clone: The antigen is not known.

This CDR3 contains 17 residues. Germline V CDR1 and CDR2: SEHNR, FQNEAQ (reference sequence). The V end was cut by 1 base, the J end by 3 bases, with 19 bases between. The chain links TRBV7-9 to TRBJ2-7; D gene uncertain. The TCR originated in a man aged 60 to 75 in good health and CMV-seronegative. The sequenced sample was CD4+ T cells from PBMCs. The CDR3 sequence: CASSLGNRQPNFYEQYV. The CDR3 DNA reads as TGTGCCAGCAGCTTAGGGAATCGACAACCAAACTTCTACGAGCAGTACGTC.